This T cell receptor beta chain was recorded in a study of blood T cell repertoires in COVID-19 (dated by TCRdb to about 2020). Broadly, across the study: Samples from collaborators originated in the United States, Italy and Spain and spanned both the acute and convalescent phases of COVID-19. The prospective study material was composed of cDNA or gDNA derived from T cells, B-cell-depleted T cells, or PBMCs. The dataset comprised deeply sampled blood TCRbeta repertoires from subjects exposed to, actively infected with, or recovered from COVID-19. The repertoires were released in a freely available public database meant as a resource for research on the immune response to SARS-CoV-2. The samples were drawn from the first 160 participants of the ongoing ImmuneRACE study and from 1,254 subjects provided by 6 global collaborators. The sample metadata nearly always contained a de-identified subject ID, COVID-19 status, age in years and sex. Where HLA class I and class II types were available, the types were taken from metadata supplied by the sample provider, not from assay-based typing.

TCRbeta CDR3 regions were amplified from genomic DNA using the immunoSEQ Assay, a bias-controlled multiplex PCR. The paper's processing steps were these. The number of nucleated cells in each sample was estimated from the amplification of reference gene primers within the assay. To quantify the absolute abundance of each unique TCRbeta CDR3 rearrangement, sequence reads were collapsed and filtered. For each sample, productive Simpson clonality was calculated as the square root of Simpson's diversity index over productive rearrangements. Drawn from immuneACCESS, this table holds only the in-frame rearrangements with V and J called that TCRdb kept. Clones are partly lost; checked studies trace under half to an unresolved V gene and leave the rest unexplained. V, J and clone size were drawn from that table, and D and trimming were deduced from the DNA. The sample table contains about 160,000 clones; only one count was recorded for around four fifths of them. The top ten constitute 2.2% of the sample.

Details on this clone: It has no known antigen specificity. Base qualities are not recorded, but no much larger clone differs from it by a single base.

Each collaborating institution followed its own protocols to collect whole blood in K2EDTA tubes. For TCRbeta analysis, collaborators shipped samples in one of three forms: frozen whole blood, isolated PBMCs, or DNA extracted from either of those sample types. The V end loses 9 bases and the J end loses 5 bases, and a stretch of 14 bases separates them. There are 14 amino acids in the CDR3, from cysteine to phenylalanine inclusive. Only the CDR3 part of the read is kept: 42 bases, read in frame from the first base. Via the germline V gene, CDR1 is SNHLY and CDR2 FYNNEI. The paper's findings and limits, for the study overall: How much clinical and demographic metadata was included differed by source and by participant, and the metadata was provided uncurated.

This clonotype was sampled from a man aged 65-85 years with acute or convalescent COVID-19. Rearrangement joined TRBV2 to TRBJ1-6; tentative D gene TRBD1, with 6 bases matching. Sequenced sample: peripheral blood. The CDR3 region has the sequence CARTSQGNNSPLHF. The DNA sequence is as follows: TGTGCCAGAACCTCACAGGGCAATAATTCACCCCTCCACTTT.